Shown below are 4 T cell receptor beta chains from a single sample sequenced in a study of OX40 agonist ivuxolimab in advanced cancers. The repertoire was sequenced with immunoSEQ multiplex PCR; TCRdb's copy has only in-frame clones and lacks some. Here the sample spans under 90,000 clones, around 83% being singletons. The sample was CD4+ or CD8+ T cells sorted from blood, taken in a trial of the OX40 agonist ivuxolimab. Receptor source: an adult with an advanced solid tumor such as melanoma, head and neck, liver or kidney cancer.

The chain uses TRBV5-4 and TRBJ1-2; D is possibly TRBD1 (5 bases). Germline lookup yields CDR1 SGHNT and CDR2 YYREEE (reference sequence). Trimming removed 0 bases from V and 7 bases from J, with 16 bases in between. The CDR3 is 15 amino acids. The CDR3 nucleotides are TGTGCCAGCAGCTTGGAAATAGGGGCGGCGAGTGGCTACACCTTC. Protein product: CASSLEIGAASGYTF.

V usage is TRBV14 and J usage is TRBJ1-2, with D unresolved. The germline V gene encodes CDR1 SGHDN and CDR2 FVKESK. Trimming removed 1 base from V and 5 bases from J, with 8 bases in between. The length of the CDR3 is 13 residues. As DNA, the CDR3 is TGTGCCAGCAGCCAAGCTGATGAGTATGGCTACACCTTC. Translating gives CASSQADEYGYTF.

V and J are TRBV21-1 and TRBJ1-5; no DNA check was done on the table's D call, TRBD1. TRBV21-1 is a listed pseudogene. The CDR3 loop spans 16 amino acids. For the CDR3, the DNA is TGTGCCAGAACTTTGGAACAGCCATATCGCAATCAGCCCCAGCATTTT. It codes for CARTLEQPYRNQPQHF.

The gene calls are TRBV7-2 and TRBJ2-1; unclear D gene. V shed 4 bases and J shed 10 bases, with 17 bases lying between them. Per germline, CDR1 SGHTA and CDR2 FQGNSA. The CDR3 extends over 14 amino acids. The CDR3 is CASSSFTRPVEQFF. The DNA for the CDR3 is TGTGCCAGCAGCTCTTTTACCCGGCCAGTCGAGCAGTTCTTC. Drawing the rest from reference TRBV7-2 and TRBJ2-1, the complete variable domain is GAGVSQSPSNKVTEKGKDVELRCDPISGHTALYWYRQSLGQGLEFLIYFQGNSAPDKSGLPSDRFSAERTGGSVSTLTIQRTQQEDSAVYLCASSSFTRPVEQFFGPGTRLTVL.